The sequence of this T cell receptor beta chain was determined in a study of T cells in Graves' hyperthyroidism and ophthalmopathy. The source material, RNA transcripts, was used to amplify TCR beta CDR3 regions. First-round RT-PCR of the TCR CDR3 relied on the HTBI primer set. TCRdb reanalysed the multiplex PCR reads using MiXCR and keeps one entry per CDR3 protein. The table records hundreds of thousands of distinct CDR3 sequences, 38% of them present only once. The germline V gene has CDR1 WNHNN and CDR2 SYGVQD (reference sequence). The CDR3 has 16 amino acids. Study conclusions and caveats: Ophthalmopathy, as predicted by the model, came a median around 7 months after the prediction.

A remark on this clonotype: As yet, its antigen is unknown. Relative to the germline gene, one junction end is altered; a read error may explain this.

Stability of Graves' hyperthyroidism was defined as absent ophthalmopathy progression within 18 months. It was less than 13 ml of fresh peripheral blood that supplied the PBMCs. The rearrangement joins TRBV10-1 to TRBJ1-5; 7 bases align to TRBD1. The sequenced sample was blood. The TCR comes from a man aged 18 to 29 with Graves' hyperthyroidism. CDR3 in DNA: TGTGCCAGCAGTTTAGAGACAGGGTTTAGCAATCAGCCCCAGCATTTT. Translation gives CASSLETGFSNQPQHF.